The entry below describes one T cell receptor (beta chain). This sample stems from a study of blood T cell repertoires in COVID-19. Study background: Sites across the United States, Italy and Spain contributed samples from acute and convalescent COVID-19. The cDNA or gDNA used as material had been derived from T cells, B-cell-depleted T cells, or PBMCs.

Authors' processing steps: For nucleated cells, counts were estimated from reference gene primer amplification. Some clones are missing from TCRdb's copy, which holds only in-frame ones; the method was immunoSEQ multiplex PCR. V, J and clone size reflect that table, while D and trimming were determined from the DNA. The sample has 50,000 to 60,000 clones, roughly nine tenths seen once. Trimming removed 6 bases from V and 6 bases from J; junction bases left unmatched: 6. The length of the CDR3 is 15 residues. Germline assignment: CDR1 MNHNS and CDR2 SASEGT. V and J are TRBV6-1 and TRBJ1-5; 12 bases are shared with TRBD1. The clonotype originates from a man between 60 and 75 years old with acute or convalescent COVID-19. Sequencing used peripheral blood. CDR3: CASSQGQGAFQPQHF. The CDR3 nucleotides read TGTGCCAGCAGCCAGGGACAGGGGGCCTTTCAGCCCCAGCATTTT.